The TCR beta chain described here comes from a study of CD8 T cells in ankylosing spondylitis. The study, taken as a whole, reports: Matched synovial fluid from ankylosing spondylitis patients was reported to be enriched for disease-linked clones. A motif of under ten highly homologous TCR beta variants was seen as apparently characteristic of ankylosing spondylitis blood. The authors found the disease-linked clones to be CD8+ and relatively rare in peripheral blood. Past studies reported some motif variants in reactive arthritis synovial fluid and blood.

The table lists this clonotype with a few counts. Its antigen is undetermined. Scientists made TCR beta libraries using quantitative 5'-RACE with molecular barcodes. TCRdb independently ran MiXCR on the 5' RACE reads; one entry per CDR3 protein. In the table there are 200,000 to 250,000 distinct CDR3 sequences, around 19% of which are singletons. V was trimmed by 6 bases and J by 4 bases, leaving 17 bases between them. The CDR3 loop spans 15 amino acids. Germline CDR1 and CDR2: MNHNS and SASEGT. The chain uses TRBV6-1 and TRBJ2-3; D unresolved. This TCR was recovered from a male donor with ankylosing spondylitis. Sequencing was done on a sample of blood, either unsorted or a sorted T cell fraction (not recorded which). The CDR3, as DNA: TGTGCCAGCAGAAGGGCCTGGTTTGACGCAGATACGCAGTATTTT. Amino acids: CASRRAWFDADTQYF.